Sequencing of this T cell receptor (beta chain) was carried out in a study of CD8+ T cells in alopecia areata. Study at large: The drug, oral tofacitinib, was given to treated patients at 5 to 10 mg twice daily. Study observations and caveats: The link between baseline CD8+ expansion and response remains uncertain with one nonresponder.

Treatment described: oral pan-JAK inhibitor, 5-10 mg twice daily. In germline, CDR1 is MGHRA, CDR2 YSYEKL. The CDR3 spans 14 residues. Trimming removed 3 bases at V and 3 bases at J, with 12 bases between. In each case, RNA was isolated and then reverse transcribed into cDNA as the sequencing template. The protocol was immunoSEQ multiplex PCR, while the TCRdb copy is restricted to in-frame clones and leaves out a portion. The sample includes 160,000 or so clones, roughly 65% of them seen just once. Of note for this clone: The antigen remains unidentified.

The sequences come from CD4+ T cells sorted from blood, collected at week 4, from a patient treated with tofacitinib. The V and J genes are TRBV4-1 and TRBJ2-7, with D perhaps TRBD2 (5 bases). The TCR sequence derives from a human donor with alopecia areata. The CDR3 DNA sequence: TGCGCCAGCAGCCAGGAGGTATTGAGCTACGAGCAGTACTTC. Its protein is CASSQEVLSYEQYF.